The rows below give T cell receptor beta chains drawn from one sample of a study of early T cells in non-severe SARS-CoV-2 infection. TCRdb ran MiXCR on the 5' RACE reads and lists one entry per CDR3 protein. This sample has around 25,000 distinct CDR3 sequences; 5.5% occur once, and the top ten carry roughly 2.5%. The specimen was whole blood. Receptors originate from an adult who was a healthcare worker with PCR-confirmed SARS-CoV-2 infection or an uninfected control (not recorded which). Both conserved end residues are part of each CDR3.

J,V,CDR3
TRBJ2-7,TRBV28,CASRTLRNPTEQYF
TRBJ2-1,TRBV5-1,CASSRQANEQFF
TRBJ1-2,TRBV18,CANSDYSYGYTF
TRBJ1-1,TRBV12-3/TRBV12-4,CASNSGQPHTEAFF
TRBJ1-4,TRBV3-1,CASSPHTGNEKLFF
TRBJ2-1,TRBV19,CASSIRIAGEQFF
TRBJ2-7,TRBV9,CASSEGPGSEQYF
TRBJ2-2,TRBV15,CATSGPPGTRNTGELFF
TRBJ1-1,TRBV29-1,CSVARDTREAFF
TRBJ2-7,TRBV2,CASAYLGGPYEQYF
TRBJ1-4,TRBV15,CATSRDFAGGEKLFF
TRBJ2-7,TRBV7-9,CASSLRDPDLYEQYF
TRBJ2-1,TRBV20-1,CSARAVGYNEQFF
TRBJ2-2,TRBV2,CASSEWRAENTGELFF
TRBJ2-7,TRBV4-2,CASSQLSGGVYEQYF
TRBJ2-7,TRBV12-3/TRBV12-4,CASREYYEQYF
TRBJ2-3,TRBV12-3/TRBV12-4,CASSPVGTDTQYF
TRBJ2-1,TRBV27,CASSWGGSLTYNEQFF
TRBJ2-3,TRBV11-2,CASSLLVGGDTQYF
TRBJ2-2,TRBV9,CASSVGQGSAGELFF
TRBJ1-2,TRBV12-3/TRBV12-4,CASSSLYGYTF
TRBJ2-7,TRBV7-9,CASSGDNYEQYF
TRBJ1-4,TRBV15,CATSRELSGQLFF
TRBJ1-6,TRBV6-5,CASSRDRYNSPLHF
TRBJ2-2,TRBV19,CASSTDRTGELFF
TRBJ2-7,TRBV7-6,CASSLGPPGADEQYF
TRBJ2-1,TRBV20-1,CSAVWGDNEQFF
TRBJ2-5,TRBV19,CASKGGPYYQETQYF
TRBJ1-4,TRBV6-5,CASSYLGVGEKLFF
TRBJ2-2,TRBV4-1,CASSQVPGPNTGELFF
TRBJ1-6,TRBV6-6,CASSYSIGQSPLHF
TRBJ2-1,TRBV28,CASSLYHGVQFF
TRBJ1-2,TRBV7-9,CASSLGPGGGYTF
TRBJ2-5,TRBV5-6,CASTPGGLETQYF
TRBJ1-4,TRBV11-2,CASSLDRGKLFF
TRBJ2-1,TRBV7-3,CASSLVGDEQFF
TRBJ2-2,TRBV7-8,CASSLADRPLGELFF
TRBJ2-5,TRBV7-9,CASSLVPGSQETQYF
TRBJ2-3,TRBV3-1,CASSLLTVDTQYF
TRBJ2-2,TRBV4-2,CASRPFTTPTGELFF
TRBJ1-5,TRBV2,CASSEPASNQPQHF
TRBJ1-6,TRBV7-9,CASSYWGTDNSPLHF
TRBJ1-2,TRBV28,CASSPRQDGFGYTF
TRBJ1-5,TRBV7-2,CASSLVAGGDQPQHF
TRBJ2-2,TRBV6-2/TRBV6-3,CASSPWAGELFF
TRBJ2-7,TRBV7-2,CASSLGTGDLF
TRBJ2-5,TRBV12-3/TRBV12-4,CASSLGQQETQYF
TRBJ2-1,TRBV4-2,CASSPEAGGPDEQFF
TRBJ2-3,TRBV29-1,CSVMGANTDTQYF
TRBJ1-6,TRBV20-1,CSAPRDSLNNSPLHF
TRBJ2-5,TRBV7-6,CASSPHQETQYF
TRBJ2-5,TRBV28,CASSFGGARRETQYF
TRBJ2-1,TRBV6-5,CASRAGDRARGEQFF
TRBJ1-2,TRBV10-3,CAISEGSYGYTF
TRBJ2-3,TRBV5-6,CASSFDLLTDTQYF
TRBJ2-7,TRBV5-1,CASSYGQSRAEQYF
TRBJ1-1,TRBV24-1,CATSDSDRGGTEAFF